The TCR beta chain described here comes from a study of blood T cell repertoires in COVID-19. Study in general: COVID-19 samples collected from the United States, Italy and Spain covered acute and convalescent phases.

The V gene's germline CDR1 is LGHDT and CDR2 YNNKEL (reference sequence). The ends lost 6 bases at V and 2 bases at J; junction bases unmatched: 6. The CDR3 consists of 15 residues. The protocol was immunoSEQ multiplex PCR, while the TCRdb copy is restricted to in-frame clones and leaves out a portion. The data show roughly 410,000 clones, around nine tenths seen once. V gene TRBV3-1 (or the pseudogene TRBV3-2) combines with J gene TRBJ1-3; 8 positions match TRBD1. This receptor was obtained from a woman aged 35 to 49 with COVID-19, enrolled during active disease. The sequencing input was peripheral blood. In nucleotides, the CDR3 is TGTGCCAGCAGTCCGACAGGGGTCGCTGGAAACACCATATATTTT. Its translation: CASSPTGVAGNTIYF.